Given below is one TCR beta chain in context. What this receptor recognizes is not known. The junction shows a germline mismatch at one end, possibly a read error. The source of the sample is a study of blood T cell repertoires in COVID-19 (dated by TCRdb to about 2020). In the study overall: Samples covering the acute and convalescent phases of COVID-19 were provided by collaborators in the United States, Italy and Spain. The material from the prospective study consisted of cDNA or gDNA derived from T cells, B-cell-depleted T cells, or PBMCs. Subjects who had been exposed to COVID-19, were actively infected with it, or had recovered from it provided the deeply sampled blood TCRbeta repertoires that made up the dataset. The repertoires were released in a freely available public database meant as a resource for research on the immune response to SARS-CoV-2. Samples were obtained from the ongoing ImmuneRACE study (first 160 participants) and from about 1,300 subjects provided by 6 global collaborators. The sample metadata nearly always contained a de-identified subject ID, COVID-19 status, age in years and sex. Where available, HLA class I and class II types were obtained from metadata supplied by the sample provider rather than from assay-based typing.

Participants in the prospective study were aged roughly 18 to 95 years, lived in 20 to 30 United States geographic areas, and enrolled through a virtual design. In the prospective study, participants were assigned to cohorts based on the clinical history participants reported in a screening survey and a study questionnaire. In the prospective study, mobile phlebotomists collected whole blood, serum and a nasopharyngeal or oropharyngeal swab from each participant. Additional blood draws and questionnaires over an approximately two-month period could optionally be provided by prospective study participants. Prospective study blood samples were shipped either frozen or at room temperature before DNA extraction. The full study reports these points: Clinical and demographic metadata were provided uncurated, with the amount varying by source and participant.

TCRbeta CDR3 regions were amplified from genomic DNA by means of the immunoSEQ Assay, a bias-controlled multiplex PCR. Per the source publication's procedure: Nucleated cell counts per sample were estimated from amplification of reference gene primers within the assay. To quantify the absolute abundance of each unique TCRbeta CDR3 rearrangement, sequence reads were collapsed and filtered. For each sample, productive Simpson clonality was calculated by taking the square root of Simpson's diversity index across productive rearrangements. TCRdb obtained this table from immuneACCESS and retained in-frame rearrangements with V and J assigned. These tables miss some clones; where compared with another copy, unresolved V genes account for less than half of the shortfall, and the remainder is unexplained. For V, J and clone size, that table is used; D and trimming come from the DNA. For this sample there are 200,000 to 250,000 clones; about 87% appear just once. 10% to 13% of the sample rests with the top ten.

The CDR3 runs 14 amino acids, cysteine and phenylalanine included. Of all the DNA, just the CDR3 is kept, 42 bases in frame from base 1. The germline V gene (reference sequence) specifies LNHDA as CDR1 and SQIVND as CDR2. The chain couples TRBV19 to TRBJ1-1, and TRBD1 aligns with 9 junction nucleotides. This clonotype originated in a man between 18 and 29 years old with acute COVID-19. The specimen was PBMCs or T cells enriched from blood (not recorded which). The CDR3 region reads CASSTGTGNAEAFF. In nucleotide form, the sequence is TGTGCCAGTAGTACAGGGACAGGGAACGCTGAAGCTTTCTTT.